These 2 T cell receptor beta chains were all obtained from the same sample, sequenced in a study of control samples from healthy donors and cancer patients. Data came from immunoSEQ multiplex PCR; TCRdb stores just in-frame clones and leaves some out. The table lists about 140,000 clones, 80% to 90% of them singletons, with roughly 9% in the top ten. The source material was blood. The receptors originated from a woman aged 30 to 39 in good health.

The J gene is TRBJ1-2, the V gene TRBV18, with D uncertain. Germline CDR1 KGHSH, CDR2 LQKENI. V lost 4 bases and J lost 8, with 14 bases in between. The CDR3 consists of 13 residues. The CDR3, as DNA: TGTGCCAGCTCACTAACTCCAGACGACGGCTACACCTTC. Its translation is CASSLTPDDGYTF.

The chain uses TRBV27 and TRBJ2-3, with unresolved D. The CDR3 length is 12 residues. V lost 10 bases and J lost 2, with 10 bases in between. The germline V gene encodes CDR1 MNHEY and CDR2 SMNVEV (reference sequence). CDR3 DNA: TGTGCCACCCGTCCCGTCACAGATACGCAGTATTTT. Translating it yields CATRPVTDTQYF.